This TCR beta chain is from a study of chemoradiotherapy in HPV16-positive cancers. Whole-study results and caveats: Candidate HPV-specific clones and E7-related TCR motifs grew in tumor during treatment. Only a couple of HPV16-positive patients supplied the functional HPV-specificity definition.

From germline, CDR1 is MNHNS and CDR2 SASEGT. The CDR3 spans 18 residues. The V gene lost 0 bases and the J gene lost 2 bases, with 14 bases spanning the gap. Some clones are missing from TCRdb's copy, which holds only in-frame ones; the method was immunoSEQ multiplex PCR. The sample gives 25,000 to 40,000 clones, around 86% of which show up once; about 2.1% is in the top ten. Concerning this clone: Its cognate antigen is unknown.

Specimen: blood, collected from a patient who underwent chemoradiotherapy. This sequence originates from a human donor with HPV-associated anogenital cancer. The V gene is TRBV6-1, the J gene TRBJ2-6; D is uncertain. In DNA, the CDR3 is TGTGCCAGCAGTGAAGCGCTTCTAACGGCTACTGGGGCCAACGTCCTGACTTTC. Protein product: CASSEALLTATGANVLTF.